The source of this TCR beta chain is a study of T-cell reconstitution after alpha-beta-depleted transplantation in children. The authors prepared the TCRbeta library with unique molecular identifiers. TCRdb re-called the PCR reads through MiXCR, storing one row per CDR3 protein. The sample consists of 700,000 to 850,000 distinct CDR3 sequences, around 15% of them appearing once. CDR1 and CDR2 (germline): MGHRA, YSYEKL. CDR3 length: 14 amino acids. V lost 4 bases, J lost 5 bases, and 11 bases lay in between. The source was PBMCs, mostly from graft donor cells, collected 360 days after TCRalphabeta/CD19-depleted stem cell transplant. The receptor was isolated from a male patient under 18 who had a stem cell transplant for acute lymphoblastic leukemia, so the T cells may come from the graft donor. V is TRBV4-1 and J is TRBJ2-2; weak D call: TRBD1 (6 bases). CDR3 nucleotide sequence: TGCGCCAGCAGCCTAAAGACAGGAACCGGGGAGCTGTTTTTT. Its protein product is CASSLKTGTGELFF.